The TCR beta chain under discussion was sequenced for a study of cytomegalovirus exposure and HLA in healthy donors. Germline V gives CDR1 MNHEY, CDR2 SMNVEV (reference sequence). There are 15 residues in the CDR3. The germline V and J ends were trimmed by 1 base and 4 bases, with 13 bases remaining between them. Data came from immunoSEQ multiplex PCR; TCRdb stores just in-frame clones and leaves some out. This table holds 250,000 or so clones, 85% to 90% found once. The table lists this clone with a count of one. The rearrangement links TRBV27 to TRBJ1-1; tentative D call: TRBD1 (5 bases). The origin of this receptor is a woman under 30 in good health and CMV-seronegative. Sequenced material: PBMCs. The CDR3 here is CASSLFGGGPTEAFF. As DNA, the CDR3 is TGTGCCAGCAGTTTATTTGGGGGGGGACCCACTGAAGCTTTCTTT.